This TCR beta chain came from a study of blood T cell repertoires in COVID-19 (TCRdb year 2020). Some background on the complete study: Samples from collaborators originated in the United States, Italy and Spain and spanned both the acute and convalescent phases of COVID-19. The prospective study material was composed of cDNA or gDNA derived from T cells, B-cell-depleted T cells, or PBMCs. Subjects who had been exposed to COVID-19, were actively infected with it, or had recovered from it provided the deeply sampled blood TCRbeta repertoires that made up the dataset. The repertoires were released in a freely available public database intended as a resource for research on the immune response to SARS-CoV-2. The samples were drawn from the first 160 participants of the ongoing ImmuneRACE study and from 1,200 or so subjects provided by 6 global collaborators. The sample metadata nearly always contained a de-identified subject ID, COVID-19 status, age in years and sex. Where HLA class I and class II types were available, the types were taken from metadata supplied by the sample provider, not from assay-based typing.

The CDR3 numbers 14 residues from cysteine through phenylalanine. Only the CDR3 DNA stays, 42 bases, in frame from base 1. V lost 8 bases and J lost 5 bases; the stretch between them is 13 bases long. Via the germline V gene, CDR1 is MNHEY and CDR2 SVGAGI. The collaborating institutions used their own protocols to collect whole blood in K2EDTA tubes. Collaborator samples were shipped for TCRbeta analysis as frozen whole blood, isolated PBMCs, or DNA extracted from either sample type. TCRbeta CDR3 regions were amplified from genomic DNA by means of the immunoSEQ Assay, a bias-controlled multiplex PCR. The authors' pipeline ran thus. The number of nucleated cells in each sample was estimated from the amplification of reference gene primers within the assay. To quantify the absolute abundance of each unique TCRbeta CDR3 rearrangement, sequence reads were collapsed and filtered. For each sample, productive Simpson clonality was calculated as the square root of Simpson's diversity index over productive rearrangements. TCRdb took over this immuneACCESS table, retaining in-frame rearrangements with V and J assigned. Such tables are incomplete; in checked studies, under half of the missing clones stem from an unresolved V gene, and the remainder is unexplained. V, J and clone size are those of that table, while D and trimming were read from the DNA. Present in this sample are fewer than 200,000 clones, 76% of which were seen just once. Of the sample, 8.6% falls within the top ten clones.

What the work shows at the level of the full study, not this receptor alone: How much clinical and demographic metadata was included differed by source and by participant, and the metadata was provided uncurated.

With respect to this clone: Its antigen is not yet known. There are no base qualities to consult, and no much larger clone falls within one base.

This clonotype originated in a woman aged 45-60 years with active or convalescent COVID-19. The V gene is TRBV6-5 and the J gene is TRBJ1-6, and perhaps TRBD1 as D gene, on 6 matching bases. Sequencing was performed on peripheral blood. The CDR3 sequence is CASRSKGDNSPLHF. Here is the DNA: TGTGCCAGCCGTTCTAAGGGGGATAATTCACCCCTCCACTTT.